These 25 T cell receptor beta chains originate from one sample sequenced in a study of T cells expressing NK-cell markers. Following a re-call of the 5' RACE reads, TCRdb has one entry per CDR3 protein and lacks DNA. The data include hundreds of thousands of distinct CDR3 sequences; the top ten clones carry around 5%. Sequencing was carried out using blood T cells: a sorted CD56 or NKG2C T cell subset, CD4+ or CD8+ T cells, or bulk PBMC T cells (not recorded which). These receptors were collected from a man between 18 and 69 years old in good health.

The chain recombines TRBV7-3 with TRBJ1-6. This CDR3 spans 15 amino acids. CDR1 is SGHTA and CDR2 is FQGTGA in the germline V gene. The CDR3 sequence: CASSLEGSDNSPLHF.

The chain employs TRBV21-1 and TRBJ2-7; TCRdb's D call of TRBD2 is untestable without DNA. TRBV21-1 is labeled a pseudogene. CDR3 length: 17 amino acids. CDR3 region: CASSRRVGDSAAYEQYF.

The chain combines TRBV18 with TRBJ1-4. Germline values: CDR1 KGHSH, CDR2 LQKENI. The CDR3 has 14 residues. The CDR3 sequence is CASSPRKQDEKLFF. Supplemented by reference TRBV18 and TRBJ1-4, the full variable domain reads NAGVMQNPRHLVRRRGQEARLRCSPMKGHSHVYWYRQLPEEGLKFMVYLQKENIIDESGMPKERFSAEFPKEGPSILRIQQVVRGDSAAYFCASSPRKQDEKLFFGSGTQLSVL.

The chain uses TRBV5-1 and TRBJ2-2; TCRdb's D gene call, TRBD1, goes unchecked for lack of DNA. Germline-derived CDR1 and CDR2 are SGHRS and YFSETQ. The CDR3 has 18 residues. The CDR3 here is CASSSKGDRYANTGELFF.

This rearrangement joins TRBV12-3 or TRBV12-4 to TRBJ1-4. This CDR3 comprises 11 residues. This CDR3 reads CASSLSGKLFF.

The chain recombines TRBV4-2 with TRBJ2-1; TCRdb's D call of TRBD2 is untestable without DNA. The length of the CDR3 is 17 residues. Germline-derived CDR1 and CDR2 are LGHNA and YNFKEQ. The CDR3 region is CASSRGSGASTRDEQFF.

The chain links TRBV3-1 to TRBJ1-6. The V gene's germline CDR1 is LGHDT and CDR2 YNNKEL (reference sequence). The CDR3 covers 13 residues. The CDR3 loop is CASSQELGTSLHF.

The rearrangement joins TRBV9 to TRBJ2-3; TCRdb calls TRBD1, which cannot be checked without DNA. This CDR3 is built from 14 residues. Per germline, CDR1 SGDLS and CDR2 YYNGEE. CDR3 sequence reads: CASSPRPHPDTQYF.

The chain uses TRBV18 and TRBJ2-7; TCRdb's D gene call, TRBD1, goes unchecked for lack of DNA. The CDR3 has 12 amino acids. Germline CDR1 reads KGHSH; CDR2 reads LQKENI. The CDR3 here is CASSPQGDEQYF. Filled out from reference TRBV18 and TRBJ2-7, the complete variable domain reads NAGVMQNPRHLVRRRGQEARLRCSPMKGHSHVYWYRQLPEEGLKFMVYLQKENIIDESGMPKERFSAEFPKEGPSILRIQQVVRGDSAAYFCASSPQGDEQYFGPGTRLTVT.

The V and J genes are TRBV3-1 and TRBJ2-5; TCRdb's D call, TRBD2, is unchecked because there is no DNA. Germline V gives CDR1 LGHDT, CDR2 YNNKEL (reference sequence). The CDR3 has 16 residues. CDR3 sequence: CASSHLLAGEKETQYF.

The chain employs TRBV11-2 and TRBJ2-3; TCRdb picks TRBD1, but there is no DNA to check that call. The CDR3 is 16 amino acids. CDR1 SGHAT and CDR2 FQNNGV come from the germline V gene. The CDR3 region is CASSLKGGLSTDTQYF.

V is TRBV27 and J is TRBJ1-6; TCRdb's D call, TRBD1, is unchecked because there is no DNA. The germline V gene encodes CDR1 MNHEY and CDR2 SMNVEV (reference sequence). There are 14 residues in the CDR3. The CDR3 here is CASSHGTGRSPLHF.

The J gene is TRBJ2-3, the V gene TRBV7-9; TCRdb's D call, TRBD2, is unchecked because there is no DNA. Germline V lookup: CDR1 SEHNR, CDR2 FQNEAQ (reference sequence). This CDR3 comprises 15 residues. CDR3 residues: CASSLRSGDTDTQYF.

V gene TRBV10-3 combines with J gene TRBJ2-1; TCRdb's D gene call, TRBD1, goes unchecked for lack of DNA. This CDR3 has 15 amino acids. Per germline, CDR1 ENHRY and CDR2 SYGVKD. The chain's CDR3 is CAISESAQGTNEQFF.

The chain combines TRBV5-1 with TRBJ2-7. The CDR3 runs to 16 residues. CDR1 is SGHRS, CDR2 YFSETQ, per germline. CDR3: CASSLAPVRGSYEQYF. Drawing the rest from reference TRBV5-1 and TRBJ2-7, the complete variable domain is KAGVTQTPRYLIKTRGQQVTLSCSPISGHRSVSWYQQTPGQGLQFLFEYFSETQRNKGNFPGRFSGRQFSNSRSEMNVSTLELGDSALYLCASSLAPVRGSYEQYFGPGTRLTVT.

The chain uses TRBV25-1 and TRBJ2-5; TCRdb proposes TRBD1, but this gene call is untestable without DNA. Germline loops: CDR1 MGHDK, CDR2 SYGVNS. The CDR3 loop spans 14 amino acids. This chain's CDR3 is CASSDLNGAGTQYF.

The chain has TRBV12-3 or TRBV12-4 and TRBJ1-6. The CDR3 has 12 residues. CDR3 residues: CASSFPNSPLHF.

The CDR3 here is CASSHGGDPPTNEQYF. V gene TRBV7-7 combines with J gene TRBJ2-7; TCRdb designates TRBD1, a call that cannot be tested without DNA. This CDR3 spans 16 amino acids. The germline CDR1 and CDR2 sequences are SSHAT and FNYEAQ (reference sequence).

The genes are TRBV7-2 and TRBJ2-1; TCRdb selects TRBD2, and the lack of DNA leaves this call unchecked. In germline, CDR1 is SGHTA, CDR2 FQGNSA. The CDR3 runs 17 residues. The CDR3 sequence: CASSTSPQRGSIYEQFF.

This sequence joins TRBV5-6 and TRBJ1-6. The CDR3 has 12 residues. The germline gives CDR1 SGHDT, CDR2 YYEEEE. The CDR3 reads CASSFTGSPLHF.

This rearrangement joins TRBV20-1 to TRBJ2-7; TCRdb's D call of TRBD2 is untestable without DNA. CDR3 length: 12 amino acids. Germline assignment: CDR1 DFQATT and CDR2 SNEGSKA (reference sequence). The CDR3 region is CSATRPTYEQYF.

The chain carries TRBV7-9 and TRBJ2-3; TCRdb reports TRBD1, a call that lacks DNA to check it against. Germline V CDR1 and CDR2: SEHNR, FQNEAQ (reference sequence). The CDR3 covers 15 residues. This CDR3 reads CASSLEPRVRDTQYF.

This sequence joins TRBV11-2 and TRBJ2-5; the TCRdb call, TRBD2, lacks DNA for checking. This CDR3 has 17 residues. The V gene's germline CDR1 is SGHAT and CDR2 FQNNGV. The CDR3 sequence is CASSLGLAGGFIETQYF.

The chain uses TRBV7-3 and TRBJ2-3; TCRdb reports TRBD1, a call that lacks DNA to check it against. Germline V gene sequence: CDR1 SGHTA, CDR2 FQGTGA. This CDR3 has 15 residues. CDR3 sequence reads: CASSWGVGGTDTQYF.

V is TRBV5-1 and J is TRBJ2-7. CDR3 length equals 13 residues. The V gene's germline CDR1 is SGHRS and CDR2 YFSETQ. The CDR3 spells CASSLLASYEQYF.